This T cell receptor beta chain stems from a study of OX40 agonist ivuxolimab in advanced cancers. In the study overall: Dose-escalation patients suffered from hepatocellular carcinoma, melanoma, renal cell or head and neck cancer. Subjects had a mean age of about 65 years, with a range of 23 to 79; around 84% were male.

The method was immunoSEQ multiplex PCR; TCRdb's version includes in-frame clones alone and lacks a portion of them. This table holds about 20,000 clones, around 80% found once. Per the germline V gene, CDR1 is WSHSY and CDR2 is SAAADI. The V and J ends lost 5 bases and 4 bases, in that order; junction bases with no gene match: 3. This CDR3 is built from 13 residues. Study-level results: Partial responders treated at 0.1-3.0 mg/kg exhibited clonal expansion among the lowest measured.

Baseline was the first blood sampling point, followed by cycle 4 day 1 and cycle 7 day 1. About this clone itself: Its target is not known.

The chain carries TRBV10-2 and TRBJ2-7, with 9 bases lining up with TRBD1. The receptor's source is an adult with an advanced solid tumor such as melanoma, head and neck, liver or kidney cancer. The sequencing here drew on CD4+ or CD8+ T cells sorted from blood, taken in a trial of the OX40 agonist ivuxolimab. The CDR3 sequence is CASSTGTGYEQYF. In nucleotides, the CDR3 is TGCGCCAGCAGTACCGGGACAGGGTACGAGCAGTACTTC.